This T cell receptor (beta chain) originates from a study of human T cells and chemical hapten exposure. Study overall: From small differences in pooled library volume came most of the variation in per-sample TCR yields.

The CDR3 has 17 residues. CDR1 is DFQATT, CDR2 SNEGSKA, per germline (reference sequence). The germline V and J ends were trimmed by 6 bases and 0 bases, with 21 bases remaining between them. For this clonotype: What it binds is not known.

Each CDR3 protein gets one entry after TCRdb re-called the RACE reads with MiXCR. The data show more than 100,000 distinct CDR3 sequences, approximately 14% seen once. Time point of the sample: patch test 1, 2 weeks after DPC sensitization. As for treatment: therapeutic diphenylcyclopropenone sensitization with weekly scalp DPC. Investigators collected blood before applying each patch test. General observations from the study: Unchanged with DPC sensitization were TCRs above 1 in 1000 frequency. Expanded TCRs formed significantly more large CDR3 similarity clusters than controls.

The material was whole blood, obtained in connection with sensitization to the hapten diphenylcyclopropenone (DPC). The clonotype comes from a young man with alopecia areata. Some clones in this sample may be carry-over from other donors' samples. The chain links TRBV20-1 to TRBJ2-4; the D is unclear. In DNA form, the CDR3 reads TGCAGTGCGAGGACGAGCCCATTCCTGATAGCCAAAAACATTCAGTACTTC. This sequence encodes CSARTSPFLIAKNIQYF.